These 5 T cell receptor beta chains came from one sample sequenced in a study of vaccination effects on CD4 cells after COVID-19. ViraFEST assay sequencing came after antigen-specific CD4+ T cells were expanded with viral peptide pools. The culture ran for roughly ten days, and then CD4+ T cells were isolated. In the vaccine recipients, nucleocapsid antibodies were negative and there was no prior SARS-CoV-2 infection. The data were produced by immunoSEQ multiplex PCR, yet TCRdb's version contains in-frame clones alone and is incomplete. The sample shows roughly 75,000 clones, roughly three quarters of them seen only once. Their antigens are not known. The sample consisted of CD4+ T cells from PBMCs cultured with HCoV-OC43 spike peptides, taken before COVID-19 vaccination. Documented subset: HCoV-OC43 spike overlapping peptide pool stimulation. The receptor set was obtained from a human donor who received a COVID-19 vaccine.

The CDR3 DNA reads as TGTGCCAGCTCGCAAGACAGGGGGCCCTACGAGCAGTACGTC. Its protein is CASSQDRGPYEQYV. The chain recombines TRBV18 with TRBJ2-7, with 10 bases matching TRBD1. The CDR3 is made up of 14 amino acids. Germline-derived CDR1 and CDR2 are KGHSH and LQKENI. V shed 6 bases, J shed 2 bases, and the junction held 4 bases outside the gene matches.

The CDR3 reads CASSQTGDEQYV. CDR3 DNA: TGTGCCAGCTCACAGACAGGGGACGAGCAGTACGTC. The V and J genes are TRBV18 and TRBJ2-7, with 8 bases matching TRBD1. The CDR3 has 12 amino acids. Germline lookup yields CDR1 KGHSH and CDR2 LQKENI. V lost 4 bases and J lost 5; bases outside the gene matches: 1.

The genes are TRBV5-1 and TRBJ2-7; 10 bases are shared with TRBD1. The CDR3 totals 14 residues. V lost 4 bases and J lost 6; bases outside the gene matches: 7. CDR1 SGHRS and CDR2 YFSETQ come from the germline V gene. The CDR3 coding sequence is TGCGCCAGCAGCCCGTTGACAGGGGGCGTCGAGCAGTACGTC. As protein: CASSPLTGGVEQYV.

V is TRBV7-9 and J is TRBJ2-3; 10 positions match TRBD2. This CDR3 comprises 15 residues. V was pared by 5 bases and J by 4 bases, with 6 bases of the junction left unmatched. Germline values: CDR1 SEHNR, CDR2 FQNEAQ (reference sequence). The CDR3 sequence: CASSPGLAVSDTQYF. The DNA for the CDR3 is TGTGCCAGCAGCCCCGGACTAGCGGTATCAGATACGCAGTATTTT.

This clone was counted a few times. This chain connects TRBV14 to TRBJ2-1; 9 bases map to TRBD2. Germline V gene sequence: CDR1 SGHDN, CDR2 FVKESK. Unmatched junction bases numbered 7, after V lost 4 bases and J lost 9 bases. The CDR3 loop spans 14 amino acids. CDR3 residues: CASSPYTLAGEQFF. CDR3 in DNA: TGTGCCAGCAGCCCCTATACACTAGCGGGTGAGCAGTTCTTC.